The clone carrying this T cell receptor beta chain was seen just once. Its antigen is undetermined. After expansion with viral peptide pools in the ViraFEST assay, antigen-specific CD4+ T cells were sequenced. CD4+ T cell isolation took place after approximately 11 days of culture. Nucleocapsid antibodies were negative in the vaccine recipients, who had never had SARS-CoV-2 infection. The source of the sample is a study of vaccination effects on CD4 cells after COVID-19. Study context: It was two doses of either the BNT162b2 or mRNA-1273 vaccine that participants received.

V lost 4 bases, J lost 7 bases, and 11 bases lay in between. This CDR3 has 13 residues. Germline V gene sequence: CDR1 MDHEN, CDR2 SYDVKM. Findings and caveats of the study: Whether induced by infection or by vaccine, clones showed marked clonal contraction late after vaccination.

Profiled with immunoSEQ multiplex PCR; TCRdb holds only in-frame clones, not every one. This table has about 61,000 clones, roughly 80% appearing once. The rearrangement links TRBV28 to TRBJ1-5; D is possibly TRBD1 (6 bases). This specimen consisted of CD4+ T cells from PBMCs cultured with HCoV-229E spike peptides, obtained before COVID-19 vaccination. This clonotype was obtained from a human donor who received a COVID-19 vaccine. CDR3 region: CASSSGQYQPQHF. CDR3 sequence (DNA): TGTGCCAGCAGTTCCGGACAGTACCAGCCCCAGCATTTT.